The 27 T cell receptor beta chains listed next were all sequenced from one sample in a study of T cell responses to AZD1222 COVID-19 vaccine. The table came from immunoSEQ multiplex PCR; TCRdb's copy has only in-frame clones and leaves some out. The data show roughly 130,000 clones, roughly 91% seen once. The sequenced sample was peripheral blood, obtained on day 0 of AZD1222 vaccination. Every receptor here comes from an adult in good health.

The chain employs TRBV9 and TRBJ2-1, with 12 bases fitting TRBD2. The CDR3 covers 18 residues. J gave up 3 bases and V 0 bases, and 7 bases lay outside the gene matches. Looked up from germline, CDR1 is SGDLS and CDR2 is YYNGEE. The CDR3 coding sequence is TGTGCCAGCAGCGTAGGAAGGGGGACTAGCGGGCGCTACAATGAGCAGTTCTTC. Amino acid sequence: CASSVGRGTSGRYNEQFF.

The V gene is TRBV5-4, the J gene TRBJ1-2; the D gene is possibly TRBD1 (6 bases). This CDR3 contains 15 residues. CDR1 and CDR2 from the germline V gene are SGHNT and YYREEE (reference sequence). The V end lost 0 bases, the J end lost 2 bases, and 11 bases lay between the germline ends. CDR3 protein: CASSLADRTNYGYTF. DNA for the CDR3: TGTGCCAGCAGCTTGGCCGACAGGACCAACTATGGCTACACCTTC.

This chain links TRBV6-1 with TRBJ1-2, with a weak D call TRBD1 (6 bases). This CDR3 has 14 residues. Germline V gives CDR1 MNHNS, CDR2 SASEGT. Trimming cost V 0 bases and J 8 bases, with 13 bases left between them. CDR3 in DNA: TGTGCCAGCAGTGAAGCGTCGGGGGGCGGCGGCTACACCTTC. This codes for CASSEASGGGGYTF.

The chain employs TRBV18 and TRBJ1-1; possibly TRBD1 for D (6 bases). CDR1 and CDR2 (germline): KGHSH, LQKENI. CDR3 size: 15 residues. Trimming removed 2 bases from V and 2 bases from J, with 12 bases in between. DNA of the CDR3: TGTGCCAGCTCACCAGACCCACAGGGAAACACTGAAGCTTTCTTT. Protein product: CASSPDPQGNTEAFF. Combining the CDR3 with reference TRBV18 and TRBJ1-1 gives the whole variable domain NAGVMQNPRHLVRRRGQEARLRCSPMKGHSHVYWYRQLPEEGLKFMVYLQKENIIDESGMPKERFSAEFPKEGPSILRIQQVVRGDSAAYFCASSPDPQGNTEAFFGQGTRLTVV.

The J gene is TRBJ2-7, the V gene TRBV10-2; TRBD2 matches at 10 bases. CDR1 is WSHSY and CDR2 is SAAADI in the germline V gene. This CDR3 has 15 amino acids. The ends lost 4 bases at V and 3 bases at J; junction bases unmatched: 6. The CDR3 here is CASSGSGRVFYEQYF. As DNA, the CDR3 is TGCGCCAGCAGTGGAAGCGGGAGGGTCTTCTACGAGCAGTACTTC.

V usage is TRBV6-1 and J usage is TRBJ1-5, with D possibly TRBD1 on 5 matching bases. CDR1 is MNHNS, CDR2 SASEGT, per germline. This CDR3 has 16 amino acids. Trimming stripped 2 bases from V and 0 bases from J, with 11 bases between. This CDR3 reads CASSESDTYSNQPQHF. CDR3 nucleotide sequence: TGTGCCAGCAGTGAATCGGACACCTATAGCAATCAGCCCCAGCATTTT.

The chain's CDR3 is CASSLSGHPTGELFF. The CDR3 DNA sequence: TGTGCCAGCAGCTTATCAGGGCATCCCACCGGGGAGCTGTTTTTT. The rearrangement joins TRBV7-2 to TRBJ2-2, with a possible D match to TRBD1 (5 bases). The CDR3 totals 15 residues. V lost 2 bases, J lost 4 bases, and 11 bases lay in between. Germline V lookup: CDR1 SGHTA, CDR2 FQGNSA.

To note about this clone: At one end, the junction sequence differs from germline, possibly due to a read error. The chain joins TRBV7-9 to TRBJ1-6, with TRBD1 as a possible D gene (6 bases). Germline V lookup: CDR1 SEHNR, CDR2 FQNEAQ (reference sequence). The CDR3 consists of 14 residues. The CDR3: CASSLGQNNSPLHF. In nucleotides, the CDR3 is TGTGCCAGCAGTTTAGGACAGAATAATTCACCCCTCCACTTT.

This clone was found once. As DNA, the CDR3 is TGTGCCAGCAGCCCGGGACTAGCGGGAGTCAGGGGATACGAGCAGTACTTC. Amino acids: CASSPGLAGVRGYEQYF. The V gene is TRBV3-1 (or the pseudogene TRBV3-2), the J gene TRBJ2-7, with 14 bases matching TRBD2. This CDR3 contains 17 residues. The germline gives CDR1 LGHDT, CDR2 YNNKEL (reference sequence). Losses at the gene ends were 4 bases for V and 4 bases for J; bases not matched to a gene: 9.

The gene calls are TRBV9 and TRBJ2-3, with 10 bases identical to TRBD2. The CDR3 has 17 amino acids. CDR1 and CDR2 from the germline V gene are SGDLS and YYNGEE. The V gene end was trimmed by 1 base and the J gene end by 4 bases; junction bases not matched to a gene: 9. This CDR3 reads CASSVLGGLAGADTQYF. The CDR3 region has the DNA TGTGCCAGCAGCGTATTAGGAGGGCTAGCGGGGGCAGATACGCAGTATTTT.

The chain joins TRBV27 to TRBJ2-2; D tentatively reads TRBD1 or TRBD2 (5 bases each). The V gene's germline CDR1 is MNHEY and CDR2 SMNVEV (reference sequence). CDR3 size: 17 residues. The ends were cut back, 4 bases at V and 4 bases at J, with 19 bases in the middle. The CDR3 bases are TGTGCCAGCAGTTCCCCGTTGAGGTTGGGACCCACCGGGGAGCTGTTTTTT. It is translated as CASSSPLRLGPTGELFF.

This chain uses TRBV18 with TRBJ2-2, with D unresolved. V was shortened by 8 bases and J by 3 bases, with 10 bases between the two germline ends. This CDR3 region has 13 residues. Germline V CDR1 and CDR2: KGHSH, LQKENI. DNA of the CDR3: TGTGCCAGCACGAACTCACACACCGGGGAGCTGTTTTTT. Encoded protein: CASTNSHTGELFF.

With respect to this clone: At one end the junction does not follow the germline gene, possibly because of a read error. This chain connects TRBV6-2 or TRBV6-3 to TRBJ2-4; 7 bases line up with TRBD2. The CDR3 is 13 amino acids. Germline lookup yields CDR1 MNHEY and CDR2 SVGEGT. In DNA, the CDR3 is TGTGCCAGCAGTTACCGGGGGGAAAACATTCAGTACTTT. Its translation is CASSYRGENIQYF.

The chain has TRBV21-1 and TRBJ2-7; the table assigns TRBD1, which was not confirmed against the DNA. TRBV21-1 is a listed pseudogene. The CDR3 runs to 19 residues. CDR3 DNA sequence: TGTGCCAGCAGCAGCCTGGGGGGACAGGGGGCCCTAAGCTCCTACGAGCAGTACTTC. Protein sequence: CASSSLGGQGALSSYEQYF.

The J gene is TRBJ1-4, the V gene TRBV7-9; the D gene is possibly TRBD1 (6 bases). CDR3 length equals 17 residues. The V end was cut by 0 bases, the J end by 7 bases, with 18 bases between. CDR1 and CDR2 (germline): SEHNR, FQNEAQ (reference sequence). The DNA of the CDR3 is TGTGCCAGCAGCTTAGCGGTTCGGGGGGCTGGAGGTGAAAAACTGTTTTTT. Residues: CASSLAVRGAGGEKLFF.

The chain recombines TRBV12-5 with TRBJ1-3; a possible D gene is TRBD1 (6 bases). The germline V and J ends were trimmed by 2 bases and 7 bases, with 12 bases remaining between them. This CDR3 spans 14 amino acids. Germline V gene data show CDR1 as LGHNT and CDR2 as FRNRAP. CDR3 bases: TGTGCTAGTGGTTTGTCGGGGGCGAAGAACACCATATATTTT. Translation gives CASGLSGAKNTIYF.

V and J are TRBV5-1 and TRBJ1-2; 8 bases line up with TRBD1. Germline V CDR1 and CDR2: SGHRS, YFSETQ. The CDR3 is 16 residues long. Germline trimming cut 0 bases from V and 5 bases from J; bases unmatched to any gene: 9. The CDR3 reads CASSLAATGELYGYTF. The CDR3 DNA reads as TGCGCCAGCAGCTTGGCTGCGACAGGGGAACTATATGGCTACACCTTC.

The rearrangement joins TRBV7-2 to TRBJ1-5; no firm D call. CDR1 is SGHTA and CDR2 is FQGNSA in the germline V gene. Trimming removed 2 bases from V and 4 bases from J, with 21 bases in between. This CDR3 is built from 18 residues. The CDR3 is CASSLSPIYGKKNQPQHF. For the CDR3, the DNA is TGTGCCAGCAGCTTATCCCCGATTTACGGAAAAAAAAATCAGCCCCAGCATTTT.

This chain uses TRBV19 with TRBJ2-7, with 9 bases lining up with TRBD2. The CDR3 contains 14 residues. Trimming at V came to 3 bases and at J to 1 base, leaving 1 base not matched to a gene. From germline, CDR1 is LNHDA and CDR2 SQIVND (reference sequence). This CDR3 reads CASSMAGGSYEQYF. The CDR3 DNA sequence: TGTGCCAGTAGTATGGCGGGAGGGTCCTACGAGCAGTACTTC.

DNA of the CDR3: TGTGCCAGCAGTTACTCGGGTAGTGGATTTGGAAACACCATATATTTT. Translation: CASSYSGSGFGNTIYF. The chain recombines TRBV6-5 with TRBJ1-3, with D hard to call. CDR1 is MNHEY and CDR2 is SVGAGI in the germline V gene. Trimming cost V 0 bases and J 3 bases, with 12 bases left between them. This CDR3 region has 16 residues.

The rearrangement links TRBV11-2 to TRBJ2-2, with unresolved D. The CDR3 sequence is 16 residues long. Germline V gene data show CDR1 as SGHAT and CDR2 as FQNNGV. The V end was cut by 1 base, the J end by 2 bases, with 11 bases between. Here the CDR3 DNA reads TGTGCCAGCAGCTTAGTCTCTTTGACTAACACCGGGGAGCTGTTTTTT. This sequence encodes CASSLVSLTNTGELFF.

This clone was counted only a few times. The chain couples TRBV18 to TRBJ2-5; a weak D match, TRBD1 (6 bases). The CDR3 extends over 15 amino acids. Per germline, CDR1 KGHSH and CDR2 LQKENI. V lost 8 bases and J lost 2, with 18 bases in between. CDR3 amino acids: CASGRGQGRQETQYF. The CDR3 nucleotides read TGTGCCAGCGGGAGAGGGCAGGGGAGACAAGAGACCCAGTACTTC.

V is TRBV2 and J is TRBJ1-1; D ambiguous. This CDR3 region has 14 residues. From germline, CDR1 is SNHLY and CDR2 FYNNEI. V was cut by 8 bases and J by 1 base, with 14 bases left in between. CDR3 protein: CASCFRTGNTEAFF. Written as DNA, the CDR3 is TGTGCCAGCTGTTTCCGGACTGGGAACACTGAAGCTTTCTTT.

The V gene is TRBV6-5, the J gene TRBJ1-4; TRBD1 is a possible D gene (6 bases). The V end was cut by 0 bases, the J end by 12 bases, with 20 bases between. Germline V gene data show CDR1 as MNHEY and CDR2 as SVGAGI. The CDR3 consists of 16 residues. The CDR3 spells CASSYSRSAQGSELFF. The DNA of the CDR3 is TGTGCCAGCAGTTACTCGAGGTCAGCCCAGGGGAGTGAACTGTTTTTT.

The chain recombines TRBV10-1 with TRBJ1-1; D unresolved. Germline V gene lookup returns CDR1 WNHNN and CDR2 SYGVQD (reference sequence). The CDR3 is made up of 13 amino acids. V lost 0 bases, J lost 1 base, and 3 bases lay in between. CDR3 loop: CASSESANTEAFF. CDR3 DNA: TGCGCCAGCAGTGAGTCGGCGAACACTGAAGCTTTCTTT.

This chain joins TRBV5-4 and TRBJ2-1; D possibly matches TRBD1 or TRBD2 (5 bases each). The CDR3 sequence is 16 residues long. V was pared by 4 bases and J by 0 bases, with 14 bases between. From germline, CDR1 is SGHNT and CDR2 YYREEE (reference sequence). CDR3 residues: CASSPPGPSSYNEQFF. The CDR3 DNA reads TGTGCCAGCAGCCCTCCGGGACCCAGCTCCTACAATGAGCAGTTCTTC.

V is TRBV19 and J is TRBJ2-1; D ambiguous. V gave up 4 bases and J gave up 4 bases, with 14 bases separating them. The germline V gene encodes CDR1 LNHDA and CDR2 SQIVND (reference sequence). The CDR3 length is 15 residues. Here the CDR3 reads CASSSLGPDYNEQFF. In DNA, the CDR3 is TGTGCCAGTAGTAGCCTCGGTCCAGATTACAATGAGCAGTTCTTC.